The present T cell receptor beta chain was sequenced within a study of cytomegalovirus exposure and HLA in healthy donors. Study at large: An earlier analysis identified more than 90 million unique TCR beta sequences in 150 million to 200 million T cells.

The length of the CDR3 is 18 residues. PCR was performed using 60 Vbeta and 13 Jbeta primers. Repertoires were generated with immunoSEQ multiplex PCR, while TCRdb's copy carries only in-frame clones and drops some. The sample lists about 170,000 clones; about three quarters were seen once. The material sequenced was PBMCs. This chain links TRBV21-1 with TRBJ2-3; TRBD2, as called in the table, went unchecked against the DNA. TRBV21-1 counts as a pseudogene. This clonotype was sampled from a middle-aged man in good health and CMV-seropositive. CDR3 loop: CASTRKGQRGTCTDTQYF. The CDR3 nucleotides read TGTGCCAGCACTAGAAAAGGGCAGCGGGGGACCTGCACAGATACGCAGTATTTT.